One T cell receptor beta chain is described in this entry. The sample originates from a study of response to subunit inactivated influenza vaccine. TCRdb used MiXCR to reprocess the RT-PCR reads, holding one entry per CDR3 protein. This table holds about 570,000 distinct CDR3 sequences, roughly 12% found once. CDR1 and CDR2 from the germline V gene are WNHNN and SYGVQD (reference sequence). The J segment lost 13 bases and the V segment lost 3 bases, leaving 9 bases of the junction unmatched. The CDR3 covers 13 residues. These data were also reused for a study on T cells expressing NK-cell markers. As that report states: cDNA encoding TCR beta was synthesized via 5'RACE template switching incorporating UMIs. Sequenced donors, eight in total, included seven who were HCMV-seropositive and one who was seronegative. A few of the donors also had these clonotypes leading their CD3+CD56-NKG2C+ fraction. Expanded NKG2C+ T cell clones had unclear HCMV specificity.

The chain couples TRBV10-1 to TRBJ2-1; the match to TRBD2 covers 7 bases. The clonotype originates from a man aged 50 to 60 who received an inactivated influenza vaccine. The specimen was PBMCs from blood, collected on the day of vaccination. CDR3 DNA sequence: TGCGCCAGCAGTGAAAGTTTACCGGGACTACAGTTCTTC. Translating it yields CASSESLPGLQFF.